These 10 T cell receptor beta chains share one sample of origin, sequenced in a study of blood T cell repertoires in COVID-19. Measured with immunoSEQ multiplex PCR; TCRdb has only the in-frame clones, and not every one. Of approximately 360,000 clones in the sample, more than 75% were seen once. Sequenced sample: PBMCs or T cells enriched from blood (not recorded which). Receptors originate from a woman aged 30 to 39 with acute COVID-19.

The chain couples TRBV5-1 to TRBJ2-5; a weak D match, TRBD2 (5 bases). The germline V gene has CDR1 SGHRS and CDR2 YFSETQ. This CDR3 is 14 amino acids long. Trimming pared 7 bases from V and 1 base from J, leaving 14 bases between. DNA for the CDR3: TGCGCCAGCGGCGCCAGCCGGGGCCAAGAGACCCAGTACTTC. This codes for CASGASRGQETQYF.

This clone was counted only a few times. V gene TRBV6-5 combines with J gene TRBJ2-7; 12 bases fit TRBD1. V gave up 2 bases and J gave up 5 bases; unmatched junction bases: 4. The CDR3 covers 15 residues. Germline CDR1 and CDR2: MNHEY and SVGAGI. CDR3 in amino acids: CASSYGTGGPHEQYF. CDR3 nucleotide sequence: TGTGCCAGCAGTTACGGGACAGGGGGCCCCCACGAGCAGTACTTC.

The CDR3 DNA follows: TGTGCCAGCAGTTCAATTCACACGGGACAAGTGAACACTGAAGCTTTCTTT. It is translated as CASSSIHTGQVNTEAFF. The chain uses TRBV25-1 and TRBJ1-1; TRBD1 is a possible D gene (6 bases). Trimming cost V 5 bases and J 0 bases, with 19 bases left between them. The V gene's germline CDR1 is MGHDK and CDR2 SYGVNS. This CDR3 has 17 residues.

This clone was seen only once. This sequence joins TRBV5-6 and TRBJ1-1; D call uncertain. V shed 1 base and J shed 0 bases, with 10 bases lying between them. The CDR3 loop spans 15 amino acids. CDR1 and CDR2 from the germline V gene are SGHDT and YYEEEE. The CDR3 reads CASSLLYGLNTEAFF. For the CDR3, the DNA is TGTGCCAGCAGCTTGCTGTATGGCTTGAACACTGAAGCTTTCTTT.

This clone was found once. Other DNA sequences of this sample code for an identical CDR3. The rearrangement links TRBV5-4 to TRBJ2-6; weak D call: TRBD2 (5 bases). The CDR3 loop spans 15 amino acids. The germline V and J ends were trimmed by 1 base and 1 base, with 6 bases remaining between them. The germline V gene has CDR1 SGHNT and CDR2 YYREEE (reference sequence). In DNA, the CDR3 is TGTGCCAGCAGCTTGCGGGGTTCTGGGGCCAACGTCCTGACTTTC. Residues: CASSLRGSGANVLTF.

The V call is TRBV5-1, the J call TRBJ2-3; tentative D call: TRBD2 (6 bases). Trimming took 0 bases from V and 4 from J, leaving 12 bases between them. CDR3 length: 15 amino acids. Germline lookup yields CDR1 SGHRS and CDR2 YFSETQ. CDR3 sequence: CASSLGATGADTQYF. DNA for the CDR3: TGCGCCAGCAGCTTGGGAGCTACGGGGGCAGATACGCAGTATTTT.

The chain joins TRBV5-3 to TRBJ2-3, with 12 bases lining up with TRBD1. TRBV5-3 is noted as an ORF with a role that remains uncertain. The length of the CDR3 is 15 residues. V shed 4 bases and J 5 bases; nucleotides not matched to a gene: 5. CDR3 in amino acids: CARSPWDRGQDTQYF. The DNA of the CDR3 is TGTGCCAGAAGCCCCTGGGACAGGGGGCAAGATACGCAGTATTTT.

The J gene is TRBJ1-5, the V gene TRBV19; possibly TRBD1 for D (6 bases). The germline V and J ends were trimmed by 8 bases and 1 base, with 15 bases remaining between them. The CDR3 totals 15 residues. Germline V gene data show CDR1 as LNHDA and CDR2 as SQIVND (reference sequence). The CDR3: CASADWGLSNQPQHF. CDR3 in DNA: TGTGCCAGTGCAGACTGGGGGCTCAGCAATCAGCCCCAGCATTTT.

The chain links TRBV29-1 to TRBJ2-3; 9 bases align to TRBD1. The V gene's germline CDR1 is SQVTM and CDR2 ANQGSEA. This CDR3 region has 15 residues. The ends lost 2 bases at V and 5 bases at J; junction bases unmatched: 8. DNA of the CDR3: TGCAGCGTTGAAATTACAGGGGGCGTTGAAGATACGCAGTATTTT. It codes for CSVEITGGVEDTQYF.

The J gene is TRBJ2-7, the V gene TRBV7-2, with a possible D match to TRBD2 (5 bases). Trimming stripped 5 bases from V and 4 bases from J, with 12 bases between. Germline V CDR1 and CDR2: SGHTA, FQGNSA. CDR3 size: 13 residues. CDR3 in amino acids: CASSPSGWYEQYF. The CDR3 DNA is TGTGCCAGCAGCCCCTCGGGGTGGTACGAGCAGTACTTC.